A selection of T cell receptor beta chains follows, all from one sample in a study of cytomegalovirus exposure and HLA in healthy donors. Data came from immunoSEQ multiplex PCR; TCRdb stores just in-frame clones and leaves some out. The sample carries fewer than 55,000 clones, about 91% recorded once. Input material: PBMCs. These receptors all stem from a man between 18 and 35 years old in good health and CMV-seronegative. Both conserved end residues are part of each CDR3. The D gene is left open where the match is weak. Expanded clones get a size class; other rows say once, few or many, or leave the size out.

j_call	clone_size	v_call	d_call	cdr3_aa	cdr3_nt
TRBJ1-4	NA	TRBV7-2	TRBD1	CASSSAGQMWEKLFF	TGTGCCAGCAGCTCGGCGGGACAGATGTGGGAAAAACTGTTTTTT
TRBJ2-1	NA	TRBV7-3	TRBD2	CASSLTSGRAVIGNNEQFF	TGTGCCAGCAGCTTAACTAGCGGGAGGGCTGTGATTGGGAACAATGAGCAGTTCTTC
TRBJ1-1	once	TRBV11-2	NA	CASSSDRNTEAFF	TGTGCCAGCAGCTCCGACAGGAACACTGAAGCTTTCTTT
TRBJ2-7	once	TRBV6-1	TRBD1	CASRFGQEYSYEQYF	TGTGCCAGCAGATTCGGACAGGAGTACTCCTACGAGCAGTACTTC
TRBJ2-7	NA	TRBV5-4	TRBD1	CASSLYGGTGFQQYF	TGTGCCAGCAGCTTGTATGGCGGGACAGGGTTTCAGCAGTACTTC
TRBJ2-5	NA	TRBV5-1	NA	CASSLVQIQETQYF	TGCGCCAGCAGCTTGGTACAGATTCAAGAGACCCAGTACTTC
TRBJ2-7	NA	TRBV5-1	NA	CASSLELNNHEQYF	TGCGCCAGCAGCTTAGAACTAAATAATCACGAGCAGTACTTC
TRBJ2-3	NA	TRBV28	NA	CASSGGRSGTDTQYF	TGTGCCAGCAGCGGGGGAAGGTCTGGCACAGATACGCAGTATTTT
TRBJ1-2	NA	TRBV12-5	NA	CASGFQGTLRGYTF	TGTGCTAGTGGTTTTCAGGGCACGCTTCGTGGCTACACCTTC
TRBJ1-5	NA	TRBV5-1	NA	CASSLVAGVEPQHF	TGCGCCAGCAGCTTGGTGGCAGGGGTGGAGCCCCAGCATTTT
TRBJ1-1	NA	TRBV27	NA	CASSRAGGMLTEAFF	TGTGCCAGCAGTCGCGCGGGGGGGATGCTCACTGAAGCTTTCTTT
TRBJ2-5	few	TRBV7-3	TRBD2	CASSLNSGETQYF	TGTGCCAGCAGCTTAAATAGCGGGGAGACCCAGTACTTC
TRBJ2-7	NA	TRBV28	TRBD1	CGTRQGAKEQYF	TGTGGCACGCGACAGGGGGCGAAGGAGCAGTACTTC
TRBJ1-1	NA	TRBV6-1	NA	CASSEAVGSTEAFF	TGTGCCAGCAGTGAAGCGGTTGGCAGCACTGAAGCTTTCTTT
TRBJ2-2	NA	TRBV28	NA	CASNKQLRGTGELFF	TGTGCCAGCAACAAACAGCTACGAGGGACCGGGGAGCTGTTTTTT
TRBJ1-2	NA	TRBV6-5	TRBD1	CASIPRGQGAVGYTF	TGTGCCAGCATCCCAAGGGGACAGGGGGCAGTTGGCTACACCTTC